The rows below give T cell receptor beta chains drawn from one sample of a study of blood T cell repertoires in COVID-19. The table came from immunoSEQ multiplex PCR; TCRdb's copy has only in-frame clones and leaves some out. The sample yields around 120,000 clones, roughly 84% seen once. The sequenced sample consisted of peripheral blood. The receptors come from a human donor in a cohort sampled during active COVID-19. CDR3s include the opening cysteine and the closing phenylalanine or tryptophan. D genes are given only for firm matches. Clone size, where shown, is once, few, many, or a class for clones that have expanded.

>NA|TRBJ2-5|NA|TRBV21-1
TGTGCCAGCAGCAAAGGGGCAGGGGATCGCGAGACCCAGTACTTC
CASSKGAGDRETQYF
>NA|TRBJ1-1|TRBD1|TRBV6-5
TGTGCCAGCAGTTTCGGGGACAGCCGGATGAACACTGAAGCTTTCTTT
CASSFGDSRMNTEAFF
>NA|TRBJ2-7|NA|TRBV18
TGTGCCAGCTCACCCGACACAGGGTACGAGCAGTACTTC
CASSPDTGYEQYF
>NA|TRBJ1-2|NA|TRBV28
TGTGCCAGCAGTCGCGGCCTCCCTGTAGGCTACACCTTC
CASSRGLPVGYTF
>few|TRBJ1-6|NA|TRBV7-2
TGTGCCAGCAGCTTTCAACCGCTGAGCTCCTATAATTCACCCCTCCACTTT
CASSFQPLSSYNSPLHF
>NA|TRBJ1-2|TRBD1|TRBV7-8
TGTGCCAGCAGCGCGGGGACAGGGGAGGGCTACACCTTC
CASSAGTGEGYTF
>NA|TRBJ1-2|NA|TRBV6-5
TGTGCCAGCAGTTTCAGGGAGGGTGGCTACACCTTC
CASSFREGGYTF
>NA|TRBJ2-3|TRBD2|TRBV28
TGTGCCAGCAGTTTATCCAGAGCGGGGAGCACAGATACGCAGTATTTT
CASSLSRAGSTDTQYF
>once|TRBJ2-7|TRBD1|TRBV27
TGTGCCAGCAGTTTATCACAGGGGGCAAGTGGAAAGTACTTC
CASSLSQGASGKYF
>once|TRBJ2-3|NA|TRBV7-6
TGTGCCAGCAGCCCAGGGGAAGATACGCAGTATTTT
CASSPGEDTQYF
>NA|TRBJ2-7|TRBD2|TRBV5-4
TGTGCCAGCAGCAAGGAGCGGGAGAACGAGCAGTACTTC
CASSKERENEQYF
>NA|TRBJ2-3|TRBD2|TRBV7-9
TGTGCCAGCAGCTTTTACACCGGGACTAGCAGCACAGATACGCAGTATTTT
CASSFYTGTSSTDTQYF
>NA|TRBJ2-2|NA|TRBV5-1
TGCGCCAGCAGCACCTCGGGGGTGGCGTCCGGGGAGCTGTTTTTT
CASSTSGVASGELFF
>once|TRBJ1-6|NA|TRBV5-8
TGTGCCAGCAGCTTGAATGAGGGAGGTTCACCCCTCCACTTT
CASSLNEGGSPLHF
>NA|TRBJ2-1|TRBD2|TRBV29-1
TGCAGCGTTATCGGACTAGTGGGCAATGAGCAGTTCTTC
CSVIGLVGNEQFF
>NA|TRBJ1-2|TRBD1|TRBV18
TGTGCCAGCTCACCGGGACAGGGGATCCGCTATGGCTACACCTTC
CASSPGQGIRYGYTF
>NA|TRBJ1-6|TRBD1|TRBV9
TGTGCCAGCAGCCCTAGAGGGACAGATAATTCACCCCTCCACTTT
CASSPRGTDNSPLHF
>NA|TRBJ1-2|NA|TRBV5-1
TGCGCCAGCGCCCTTCCCCGGGACAAGGCCTCACGGGGCTATGGCTACACCTTC
CASALPRDKASRGYGYTF
>NA|TRBJ2-5|NA|TRBV4-2
TGTGCCAGCAGCCAAGACGGGTTTCTGGAGACCCAGTACTTC
CASSQDGFLETQYF
>once|TRBJ1-4|TRBD1|TRBV5-1
TGCGCCAGCAGCTTGGATGGACAGGGTAGAGAAAAACTGTTTTTT
CASSLDGQGREKLFF
>once|TRBJ1-4|NA|TRBV18
TGTGCCAGCTCTTCAAACGGGGGTGAAAAACTGTTTTTT
CASSSNGGEKLFF
>NA|TRBJ2-2|NA|TRBV11-2
TGTGCCAGCAGCTTAGGTGCGGTGGTTGGCACCGGGGAGCTGTTTTTT
CASSLGAVVGTGELFF
>NA|TRBJ2-5|NA|TRBV5-1
TGCGCCAGCAGCTTAGTGGTGGGCACTGGGCAAGAGACCCAGTACTTC
CASSLVVGTGQETQYF
>NA|TRBJ1-5|TRBD1|TRBV10-1
TGCGCCAGCAGGAAAGACAGGGGGTCCCAGCCCCAGCATTTT
CASRKDRGSQPQHF
>NA|TRBJ2-7|TRBD1|TRBV5-1
TGCGCCAGCAGCTTGACGACAGGGATGGCCTACGAGCAGTACTTC
CASSLTTGMAYEQYF
>NA|TRBJ1-1|TRBD1|TRBV19
TGTGCCAGTAGTCCAGGACAGGGTAGGGGAGAAGCTTTCTTT
CASSPGQGRGEAFF
>NA|TRBJ2-1|TRBD1|TRBV6-4
TGTGCCAACATGGACAGGGACTCCTACAATGAGCAGTTCTTC
CANMDRDSYNEQFF